This T cell receptor beta chain comes out of a study of cytomegalovirus exposure and HLA in healthy donors. With respect to this clone: What it recognizes is unknown.

Study-level points and caveats: Presence/absence results assume similar sequencing depth per donor, which may not hold. Later work found that TCR association rates differed between HLA loci; DRB1 had the most and HLA-C the fewest.

The PCR ran on 60 Vbeta and 13 Jbeta primers. The method was immunoSEQ multiplex PCR; TCRdb's version includes in-frame clones alone and lacks a portion of them. Of some 140,000 clones in the sample, approximately 74% were seen once. Unmatched junction bases numbered 4, after V lost 5 bases and J lost 1 base. This CDR3 has 14 amino acids. Germline V CDR1 and CDR2: KGHSH, LQKENI. Healthy bone marrow donors made up the donors. Donors counted as nominally healthy when sampled, yet unrecorded immune exposures were likely. The rearrangement uses TRBV18 and TRBJ1-1, with TRBD1 matching 7 bases. Sequences were obtained from PBMCs. The clonotype comes from a man younger than 45 in good health and CMV-seronegative. The CDR3 spells CASSGQDKNTEAFF. For the CDR3, the DNA is TGTGCCAGCTCAGGACAGGATAAGAACACTGAAGCTTTCTTT.